These T cell receptor beta chains were read from a single sample in a study of TIL therapy for anti-PD-1-resistant metastatic lung cancer. Measured with immunoSEQ multiplex PCR; TCRdb has only the in-frame clones, and not every one. The sample records under 7,000 clones, around three fifths being singletons. This specimen was tumor tissue, taken at baseline. The receptors originated from a person aged 25-85 years with non-small cell lung cancer. CDR3s include the opening cysteine and the closing phenylalanine or tryptophan. Each record gives: J gene, V gene, D gene, clone size, CDR3 DNA, CDR3 protein. The D gene is left open where the match is weak. Clone size, where shown, is once, few, many, or a class for clones that have expanded.

j_call: TRBJ2-7; v_call: TRBV28; d_call: -; clone_size: -; cdr3_nt: TGTGCCAGCAGTGACCCAGGGTACGAGCAGTACTTC; cdr3_aa: CASSDPGYEQYF
j_call: TRBJ2-5; v_call: TRBV4-3; d_call: TRBD2; clone_size: -; cdr3_nt: TGCGCCAGCAGCAAGGGACTAGCGGGGGGAATACAGTACTTC; cdr3_aa: CASSKGLAGGIQYF
j_call: TRBJ2-5; v_call: TRBV19; d_call: -; clone_size: -; cdr3_nt: TGTGCCAGTCGAAGTATTAGGGGGGACCGTCAAGAGACCCAGTACTTC; cdr3_aa: CASRSIRGDRQETQYF
j_call: TRBJ1-6; v_call: TRBV27; d_call: -; clone_size: few; cdr3_nt: TGTGCCAGCAGTCTCCAACAGCGTCTCCATTCACCCCTCCACTTT; cdr3_aa: CASSLQQRLHSPLHF
j_call: TRBJ1-2; v_call: TRBV11-2; d_call: -; clone_size: -; cdr3_nt: TGTGCCAGCAGCCGGGACACGAATTATGGCTACACCTTC; cdr3_aa: CASSRDTNYGYTF
j_call: TRBJ2-6; v_call: TRBV6-1; d_call: TRBD2; clone_size: once; cdr3_nt: TGTGCCAGCAGTGAAGCGCTTCGTAGCGGGAGGCTCTCTGGGGCCAACGTCCTGACTTTC; cdr3_aa: CASSEALRSGRLSGANVLTF
j_call: TRBJ1-5; v_call: TRBV19; d_call: -; clone_size: -; cdr3_nt: TGTGCCAGTATGGGCAGGGGAGGGGATCAGCCCCAGCATTTT; cdr3_aa: CASMGRGGDQPQHF
j_call: TRBJ1-6; v_call: TRBV5-6; d_call: -; clone_size: -; cdr3_nt: TGTGCCAGCAGCTTGTGGGATTCACCCCTCCACTTT; cdr3_aa: CASSLWDSPLHF
j_call: TRBJ2-3; v_call: TRBV12-3/TRBV12-4; d_call: -; clone_size: once; cdr3_nt: TGTGCCAGCACCGGGGCCACAGATACGCAGTATTTT; cdr3_aa: CASTGATDTQYF
j_call: TRBJ2-5; v_call: TRBV5-6; d_call: -; clone_size: few; cdr3_nt: TGTGCCAGCAGCTTGGGGGGTAGGGTGTACTACGAGACCCAGTACTTC; cdr3_aa: CASSLGGRVYYETQYF